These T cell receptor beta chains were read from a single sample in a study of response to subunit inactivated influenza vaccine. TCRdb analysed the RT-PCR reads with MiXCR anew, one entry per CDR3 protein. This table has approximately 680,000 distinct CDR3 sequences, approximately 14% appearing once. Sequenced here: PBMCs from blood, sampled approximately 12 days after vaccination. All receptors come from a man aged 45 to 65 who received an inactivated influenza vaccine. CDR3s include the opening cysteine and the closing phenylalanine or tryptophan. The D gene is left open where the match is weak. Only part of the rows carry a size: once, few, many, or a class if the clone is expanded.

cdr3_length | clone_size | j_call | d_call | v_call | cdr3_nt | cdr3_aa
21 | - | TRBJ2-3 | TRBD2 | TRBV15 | TGTGCCACCAGCAGAGTTTGGTTGCAGGGCACTGCGGGGGGGAAATTAGATACGCAGTATTTT | CATSRVWLQGTAGGKLDTQYF
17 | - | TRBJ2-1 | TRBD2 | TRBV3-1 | TGTGCCAGCAGCCAAGTCGGACTAGCGGGAGACTCGTATGAGCAGTTCTTC | CASSQVGLAGDSYEQFF
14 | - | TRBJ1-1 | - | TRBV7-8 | TGTGCCAGCAGCTTAGACAGACCGAACACTGAAGCTTTCTTT | CASSLDRPNTEAFF
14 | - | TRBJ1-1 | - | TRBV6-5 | TGTGCCAGCAGTTTGGCCGGTCGGTTCACTGAAGCTTTCTTT | CASSLAGRFTEAFF
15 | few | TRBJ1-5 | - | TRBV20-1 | TGCAGTGCTAGAGGGGCGACAGGCCCCAATCAGCCCCAGCATTTT | CSARGATGPNQPQHF
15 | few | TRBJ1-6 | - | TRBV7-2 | TGTGCCAGCAGCTTATTTGGGACGGCAAATTCACCCCTCCACTTT | CASSLFGTANSPLHF
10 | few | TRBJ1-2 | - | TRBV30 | TGTGCCTGTTTCAGGGCTGGCTACACCTTC | CACFRAGYTF
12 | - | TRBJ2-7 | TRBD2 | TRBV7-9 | TGTGCCAGCAGCCGGGGGGGGACGGAGCAGTACTTC | CASSRGGTEQYF
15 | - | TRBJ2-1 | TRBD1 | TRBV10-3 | TGTGCCATCAGTGAAGAAGGGACAGCATTCAATGAGCAGTTCTTC | CAISEEGTAFNEQFF
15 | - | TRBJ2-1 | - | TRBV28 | TGTGCCAGCATACAGGGCCAAAGCTCCTACAATGAGCAGTTCTTC | CASIQGQSSYNEQFF
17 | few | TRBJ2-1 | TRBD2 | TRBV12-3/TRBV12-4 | TGTGCCAGCAGTCCCCCAGCGGGGGGGAATCGGTACAATGAGCAGTTCTTC | CASSPPAGGNRYNEQFF
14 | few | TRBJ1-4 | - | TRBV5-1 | TGCGCCAGCAGCTGGGCTGGGCCCAATGAAAAACTGTTTTTT | CASSWAGPNEKLFF
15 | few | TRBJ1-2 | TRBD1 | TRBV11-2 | TGTGCCAGCAGACAACCGGGACAGAAGAACTATGGCTACACCTTC | CASRQPGQKNYGYTF
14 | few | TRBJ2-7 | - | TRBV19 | TGTGCCAGCAAGACGGGGACCGGTAGTTACGAGCAGTACTTC | CASKTGTGSYEQYF
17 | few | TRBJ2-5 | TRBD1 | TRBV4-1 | TGCGCCAGCAGCCAGAATCCGACAGGGCGGGTTAGGGAGACCCAGTACTTC | CASSQNPTGRVRETQYF
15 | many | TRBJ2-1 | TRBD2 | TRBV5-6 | TGTGCCAGCAGCCGACTAGCGGGAGGGCCAGGGGAGCAGTTCTTC | CASSRLAGGPGEQFF